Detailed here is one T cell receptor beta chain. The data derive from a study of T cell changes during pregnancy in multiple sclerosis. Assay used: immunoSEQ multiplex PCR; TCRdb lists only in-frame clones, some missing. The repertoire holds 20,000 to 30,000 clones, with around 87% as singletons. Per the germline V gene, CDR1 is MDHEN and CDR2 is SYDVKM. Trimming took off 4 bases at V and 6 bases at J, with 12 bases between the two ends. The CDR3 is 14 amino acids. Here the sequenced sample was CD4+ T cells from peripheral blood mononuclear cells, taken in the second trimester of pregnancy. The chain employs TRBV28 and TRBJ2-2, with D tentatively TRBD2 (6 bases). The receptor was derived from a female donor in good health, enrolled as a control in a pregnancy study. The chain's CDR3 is CASSSGVGAGELFF. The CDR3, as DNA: TGTGCCAGCAGTTCGGGAGTTGGCGCCGGGGAGCTGTTTTTT.